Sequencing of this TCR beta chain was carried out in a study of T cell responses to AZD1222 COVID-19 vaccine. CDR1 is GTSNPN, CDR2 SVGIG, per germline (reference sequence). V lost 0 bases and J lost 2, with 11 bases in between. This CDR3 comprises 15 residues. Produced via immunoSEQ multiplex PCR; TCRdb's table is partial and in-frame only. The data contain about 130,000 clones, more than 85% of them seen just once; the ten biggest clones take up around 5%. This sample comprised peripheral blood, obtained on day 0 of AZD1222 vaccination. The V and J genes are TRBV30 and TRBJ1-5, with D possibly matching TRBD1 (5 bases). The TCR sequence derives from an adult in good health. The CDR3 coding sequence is TGTGCCTGGAGTGTTATGGGCAGGGGCAATCAGCCCCAGCATTTT. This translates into CAWSVMGRGNQPQHF.